This T cell receptor (beta chain) was identified in a study of CD8 T cells in Susac syndrome. Study as a whole: When blood was drawn, patients with Susac syndrome were on intravenous immunoglobulin alone, on corticosteroids, or therapy-naive.

The recently defined diagnostic criteria for definite or probable disease were met by the Susac syndrome patients. With random hexamers, about 0.5 to 1 ug RNA was reverse transcribed. TCRdb itself ran the immunoSEQ multiplex PCR reads through MiXCR, one entry per CDR3 protein. This table has about 140,000 distinct CDR3 sequences, roughly 94% appearing once. The CDR3 runs to 17 residues. CDR1 is LGHNT, CDR2 FRNRAP, per germline. V dropped 3 bases and J dropped 1 base, with 15 bases sitting between them. The source of this sequence is a human donor with Susac syndrome. This chain connects TRBV12-5 to TRBJ2-2; a possible D gene is TRBD1 (6 bases). Sequenced: CD8+ T cells from PBMCs. Written as DNA, the CDR3 is TGTGCTAGTGGTTTCGGAAAGGAAGGGGGGAACACCGGGGAGCTGTTTTTT. This gives the protein CASGFGKEGGNTGELFF.